The TCR beta chain described here comes from a study of control samples from healthy donors and cancer patients (dated by TCRdb to the early 2020s). On this clone itself: The antigen it recognizes is unknown. It has no much larger one-base neighbor in the sample; base qualities were not kept.

The method was the immunoSEQ multiplex PCR assay. The source is immuneACCESS, and TCRdb retained only in-frame sequences with V and J called. Part of the clones is not carried over; for the studies checked, unresolved V genes explain less than half of this, and the remainder is unexplained. The table for this sample lists 100,000 to 150,000 clones; 80% to 95% of them were counted only once. The ten top clones hold 5.5% of the sample. The CDR3, cysteine through phenylalanine, is 14 amino acids long. Only the CDR3 portion is preserved as DNA: 42 bases, with reading frame beginning at the first base. The junction carries 9 bases between V and J, which are trimmed by 4 bases and 0 bases respectively. Based on the germline V gene, the CDR1 and CDR2 sequences are ENHRY and SYGVKD.

Sequencing used blood. The chain employs TRBV10-3 and TRBJ1-1; too little of a D gene remains to name it. The clonotype comes from a man younger than 30 in good health. The bases read TGTGCCATCAGTGCGGGATATATGAACACTGAAGCTTTCTTT. It encodes CAISAGYMNTEAFF.